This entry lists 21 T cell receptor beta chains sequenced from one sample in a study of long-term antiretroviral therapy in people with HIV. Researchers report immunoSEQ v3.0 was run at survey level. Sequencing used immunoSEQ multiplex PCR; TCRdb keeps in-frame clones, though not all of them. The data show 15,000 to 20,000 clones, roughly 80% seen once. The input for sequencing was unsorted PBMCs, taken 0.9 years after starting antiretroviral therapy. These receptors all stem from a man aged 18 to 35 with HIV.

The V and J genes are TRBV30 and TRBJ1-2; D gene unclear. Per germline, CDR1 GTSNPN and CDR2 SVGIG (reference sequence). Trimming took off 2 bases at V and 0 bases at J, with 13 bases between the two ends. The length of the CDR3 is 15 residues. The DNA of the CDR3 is TGTGCCTGGAGTTTGGCAGTCCAAGCTAACTATGGCTACACCTTC. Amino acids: CAWSLAVQANYGYTF.

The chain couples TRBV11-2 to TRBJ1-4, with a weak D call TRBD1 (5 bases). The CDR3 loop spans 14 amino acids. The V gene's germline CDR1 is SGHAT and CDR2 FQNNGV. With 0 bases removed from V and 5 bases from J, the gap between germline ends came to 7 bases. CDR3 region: CASSLDPGNEKLFF. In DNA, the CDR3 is TGTGCCAGCAGCTTAGACCCAGGGAATGAAAAACTGTTTTTT.

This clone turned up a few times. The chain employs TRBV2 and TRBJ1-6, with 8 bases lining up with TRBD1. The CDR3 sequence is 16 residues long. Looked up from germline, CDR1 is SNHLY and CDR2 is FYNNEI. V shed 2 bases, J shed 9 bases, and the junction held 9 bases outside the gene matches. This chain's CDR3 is CASSERSAGGGSPLHF. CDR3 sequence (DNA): TGTGCCAGCAGTGAACGCTCGGCAGGGGGCGGTTCACCCCTCCACTTT.

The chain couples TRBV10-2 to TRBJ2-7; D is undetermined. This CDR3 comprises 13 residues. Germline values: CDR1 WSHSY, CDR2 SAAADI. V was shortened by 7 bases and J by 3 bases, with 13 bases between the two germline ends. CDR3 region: CASTYEVGYEQYV. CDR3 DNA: TGCGCCAGCACCTATGAGGTCGGCTACGAGCAGTACGTC.

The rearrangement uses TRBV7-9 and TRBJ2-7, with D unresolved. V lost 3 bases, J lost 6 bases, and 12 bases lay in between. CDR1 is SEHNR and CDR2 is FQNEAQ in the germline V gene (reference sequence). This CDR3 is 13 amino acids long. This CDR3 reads CASSFGPDPEQYV. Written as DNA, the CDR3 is TGTGCCAGCAGCTTCGGACCCGACCCCGAGCAGTACGTC.

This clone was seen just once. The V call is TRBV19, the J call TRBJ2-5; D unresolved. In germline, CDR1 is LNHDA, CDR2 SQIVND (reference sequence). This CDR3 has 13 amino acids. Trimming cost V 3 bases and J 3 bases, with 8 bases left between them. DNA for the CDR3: TGTGCCAGTAGTATGGACGGAGAAGAGACCCAGTACTTC. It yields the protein CASSMDGEETQYF.

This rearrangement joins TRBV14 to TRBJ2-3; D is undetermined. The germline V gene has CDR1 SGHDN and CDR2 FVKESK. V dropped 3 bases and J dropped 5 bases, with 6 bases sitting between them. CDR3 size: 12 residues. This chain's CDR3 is CASSQLIDTQYF. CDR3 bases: TGTGCCAGCAGCCAGCTAATAGATACGCAGTATTTT.

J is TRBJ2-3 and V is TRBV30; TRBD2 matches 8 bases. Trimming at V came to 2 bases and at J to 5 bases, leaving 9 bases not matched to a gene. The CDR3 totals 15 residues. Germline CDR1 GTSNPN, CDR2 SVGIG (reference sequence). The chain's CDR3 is CAWSPATGGRDTQYF. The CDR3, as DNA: TGTGCCTGGAGTCCCGCCACGGGGGGGAGAGATACGCAGTATTTT.

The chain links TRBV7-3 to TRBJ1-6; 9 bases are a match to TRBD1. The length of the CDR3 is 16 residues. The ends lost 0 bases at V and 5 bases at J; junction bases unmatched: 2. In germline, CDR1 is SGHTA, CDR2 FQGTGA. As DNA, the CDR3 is TGTGCCAGCAGCTTAACGGACAGGGGAAATAATTCACCCCTCCACTTT. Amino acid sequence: CASSLTDRGNNSPLHF.

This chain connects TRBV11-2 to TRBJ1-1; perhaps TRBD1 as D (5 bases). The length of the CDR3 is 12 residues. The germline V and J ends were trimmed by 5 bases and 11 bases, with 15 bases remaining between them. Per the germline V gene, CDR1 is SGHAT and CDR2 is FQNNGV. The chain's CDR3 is CASSPGTRGAFF. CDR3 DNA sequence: TGTGCCAGCAGCCCCGGGACCCGAGGTGCTTTCTTT.

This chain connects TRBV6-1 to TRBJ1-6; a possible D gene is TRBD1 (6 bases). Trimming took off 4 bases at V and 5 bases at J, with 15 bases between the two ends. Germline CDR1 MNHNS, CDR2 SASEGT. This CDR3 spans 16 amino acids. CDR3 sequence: CASSAPTGRDNSPLHF. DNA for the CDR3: TGTGCCAGCAGTGCCCCAACAGGGCGGGATAATTCACCCCTCCACTTT.

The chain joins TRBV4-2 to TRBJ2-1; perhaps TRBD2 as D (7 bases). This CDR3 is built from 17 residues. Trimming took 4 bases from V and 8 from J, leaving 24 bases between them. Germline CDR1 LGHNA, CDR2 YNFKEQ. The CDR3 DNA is TGTGCCAGCAGCCGGGTAGGAGACGGGGGGCCGAAAGATGAGCAGTTCTTC. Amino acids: CASSRVGDGGPKDEQFF.

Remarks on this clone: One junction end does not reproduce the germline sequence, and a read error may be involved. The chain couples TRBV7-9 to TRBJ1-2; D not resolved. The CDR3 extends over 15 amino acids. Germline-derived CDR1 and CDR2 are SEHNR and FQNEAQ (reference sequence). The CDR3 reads CASSLALEINYGYTF. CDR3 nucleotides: TGTGCCAGCAGCCTAGCATTGGAGATCAACTATGGCTACACCTTC.

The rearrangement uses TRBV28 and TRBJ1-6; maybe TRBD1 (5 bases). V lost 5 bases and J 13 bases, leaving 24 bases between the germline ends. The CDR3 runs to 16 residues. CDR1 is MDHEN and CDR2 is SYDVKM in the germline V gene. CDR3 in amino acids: CASSLTGGGDLKPLHF. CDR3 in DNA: TGTGCCAGCAGTCTCACCGGGGGGGGAGATTTAAAGCCCCTCCACTTT.

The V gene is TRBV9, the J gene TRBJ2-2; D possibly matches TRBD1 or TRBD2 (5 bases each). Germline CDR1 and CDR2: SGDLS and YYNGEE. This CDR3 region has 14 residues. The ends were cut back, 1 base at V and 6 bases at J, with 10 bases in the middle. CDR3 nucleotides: TGTGCCAGCAGCGTATGGGGACGTCCCGGGGAGCTGTTTTTT. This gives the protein CASSVWGRPGELFF.

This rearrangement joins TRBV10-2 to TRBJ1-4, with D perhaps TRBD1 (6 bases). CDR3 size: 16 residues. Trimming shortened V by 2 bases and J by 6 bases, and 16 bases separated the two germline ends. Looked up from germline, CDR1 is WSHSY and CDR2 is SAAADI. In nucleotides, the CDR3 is TGCGCCAGCAGTGAGCCCTACAGGGCTGACGATGAAAAACTGTTTTTT. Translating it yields CASSEPYRADDEKLFF.

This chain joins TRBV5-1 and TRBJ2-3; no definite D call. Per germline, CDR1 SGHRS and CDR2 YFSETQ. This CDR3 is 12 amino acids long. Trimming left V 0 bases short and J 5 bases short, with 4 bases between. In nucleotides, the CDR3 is TGCGCCAGCAGCTTGGACTTAGATACGCAGTATTTT. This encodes CASSLDLDTQYF.

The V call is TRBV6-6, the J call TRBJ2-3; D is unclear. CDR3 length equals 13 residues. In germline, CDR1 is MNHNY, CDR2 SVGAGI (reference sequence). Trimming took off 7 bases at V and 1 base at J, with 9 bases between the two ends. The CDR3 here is CASTGAGTDTQYF. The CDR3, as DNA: TGTGCCAGCACCGGAGCAGGCACAGATACGCAGTATTTT.

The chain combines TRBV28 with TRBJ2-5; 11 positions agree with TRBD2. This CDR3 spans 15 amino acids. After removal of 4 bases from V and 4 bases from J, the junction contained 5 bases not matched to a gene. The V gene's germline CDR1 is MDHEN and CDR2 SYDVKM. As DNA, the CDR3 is TGTGCCAGCAGTTCGGGACTAGCGGAGGCAGAGACCCAGTACTTC. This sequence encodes CASSSGLAEAETQYF.

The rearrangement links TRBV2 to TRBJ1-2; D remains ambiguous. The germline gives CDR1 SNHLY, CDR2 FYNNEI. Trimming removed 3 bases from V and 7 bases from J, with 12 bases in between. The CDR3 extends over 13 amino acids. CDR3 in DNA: TGTGCCAGCAGTGACCAGGTTTCTGGTGGCTACACCTTC. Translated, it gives CASSDQVSGGYTF. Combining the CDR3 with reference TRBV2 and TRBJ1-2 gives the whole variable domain EPEVTQTPSHQVTQMGQEVILRCVPISNHLYFYWYRQILGQKVEFLVSFYNNEISEKSEIFDDQFSVERPDGSNFTLKIRSTKLEDSAMYFCASSDQVSGGYTFGSGTRLTVV.

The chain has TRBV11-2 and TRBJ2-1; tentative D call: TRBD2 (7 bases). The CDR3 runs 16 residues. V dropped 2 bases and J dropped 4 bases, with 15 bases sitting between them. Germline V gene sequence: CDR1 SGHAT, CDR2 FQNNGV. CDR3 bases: TGTGCCAGCAGCTTATCGGCGGGGGCCAGGTACAATGAGCAGTTCTTC. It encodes CASSLSAGARYNEQFF.